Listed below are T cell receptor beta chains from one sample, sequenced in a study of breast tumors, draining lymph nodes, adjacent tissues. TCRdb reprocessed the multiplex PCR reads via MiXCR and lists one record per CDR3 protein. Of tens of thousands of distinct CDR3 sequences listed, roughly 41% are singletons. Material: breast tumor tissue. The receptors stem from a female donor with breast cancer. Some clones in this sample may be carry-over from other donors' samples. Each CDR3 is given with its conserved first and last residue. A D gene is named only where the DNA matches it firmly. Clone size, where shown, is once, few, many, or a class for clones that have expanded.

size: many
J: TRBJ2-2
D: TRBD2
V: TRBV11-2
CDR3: CASSSSPTSAYTGELFF
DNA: TGTGCCAGCAGCTCATCACCGACTAGCGCTTACACCGGGGAGCTGTTTTTT

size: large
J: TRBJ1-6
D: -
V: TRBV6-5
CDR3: CASSYSNLSPLHF
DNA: TGTGCCAGCAGTTACTCGAACCTTTCACCCCTCCACTTT

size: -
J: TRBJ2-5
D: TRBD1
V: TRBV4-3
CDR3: CASSLQRGQGVGETQYF
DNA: TGCGCCAGCAGCCTTCAACGGGGACAGGGGGTCGGAGAGACCCAGTACTTC

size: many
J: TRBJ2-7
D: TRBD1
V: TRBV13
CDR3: CASSQDRGAYEQYF
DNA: TGTGCCAGCAGCCAGGACAGGGGAGCCTACGAGCAGTACTTC

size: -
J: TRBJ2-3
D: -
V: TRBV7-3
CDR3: CASSFYICSARDLRDFTDTQYF
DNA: -

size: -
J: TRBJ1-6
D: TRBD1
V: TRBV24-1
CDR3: CATSAGGQVNSPLHF
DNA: TGTGCCACCAGTGCCGGGGGACAGGTCAATTCACCCCTCCACTTT

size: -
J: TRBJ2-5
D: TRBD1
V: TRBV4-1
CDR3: CASSQDRGGRKTQYF
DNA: TGCGCCAGCAGCCAAGATAGAGGGGGCCGAAAGACCCAGTACTTC

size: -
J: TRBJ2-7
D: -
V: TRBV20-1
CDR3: CSAREAGQYF
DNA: TGCAGTGCTAGGGAGGCCGGGCAGTACTTC

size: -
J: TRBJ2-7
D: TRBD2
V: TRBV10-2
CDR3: CASSGLYGGRSEQYF
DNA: TGCGCCAGCAGTGGACTATATGGCGGGAGATCCGAGCAGTACTTC

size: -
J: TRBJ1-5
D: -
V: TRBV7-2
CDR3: CASSARRGLAGREETQHF
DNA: TGTGCCAGCAGCGCCCGGAGGGGACTAGCGGGAAGGGAAGAGACCCAGCATTTT

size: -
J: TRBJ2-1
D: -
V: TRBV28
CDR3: CASSWVGRVYNEQFF
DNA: TGTGCCAGCAGTTGGGTCGGACGCGTCTACAATGAGCAGTTCTTC

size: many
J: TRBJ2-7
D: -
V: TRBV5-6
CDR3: CASSVGHEAYEQYF
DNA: TGTGCCAGCAGCGTGGGACATGAGGCCTACGAGCAGTACTTC

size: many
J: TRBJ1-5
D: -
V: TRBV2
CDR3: CASSDRAGNQPQHF
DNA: TGTGCCAGCAGTGATAGGGCAGGTAATCAGCCCCAGCATTTT

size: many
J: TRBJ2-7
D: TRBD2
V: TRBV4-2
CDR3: CASSQAGSSGNYEQYF
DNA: TGTGCCAGCAGCCAAGCCGGGTCTAGCGGGAACTACGAGCAGTACTTC

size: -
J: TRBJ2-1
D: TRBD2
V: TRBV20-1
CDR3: CSAWGGVAGRNEQFF
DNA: TGCAGTGCTTGGGGTGGGGTAGCGGGGAGGAATGAGCAGTTCTTC

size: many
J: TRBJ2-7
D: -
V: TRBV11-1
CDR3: CASSPGEWYSYEQYF
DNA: TGTGCCAGCAGCCCAGGGGAGTGGTACTCCTACGAGCAGTACTTC

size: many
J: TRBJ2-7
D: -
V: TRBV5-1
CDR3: CASSLGTYSYEQYF
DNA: TGCGCCAGCAGCTTGGGTACCTACTCCTACGAGCAGTACTTC